Presented here are 31 T cell receptor beta chains from one specimen sequenced in a study of blood T cell repertoires in COVID-19. Assay: immunoSEQ multiplex PCR; the TCRdb copy retains only in-frame clones and omits some. The sample includes roughly 56,000 clones, 70% to 90% of them seen just once. Input material: peripheral blood. The receptors were gathered from a human donor in a cohort sampled during active COVID-19.

The J gene is TRBJ2-2, the V gene TRBV7-9; D unclear. The length of the CDR3 is 15 residues. V lost 2 bases and J lost 4, with 11 bases in between. Germline-derived CDR1 and CDR2 are SEHNR and FQNEAQ (reference sequence). CDR3 DNA: TGTGCCAGCAGCTTATCTGGGCTCGTCACCGGGGAGCTGTTTTTT. As protein: CASSLSGLVTGELFF.

The rearrangement links TRBV21-1 to TRBJ2-4; no check of the table's D call, TRBD1, against the DNA was made. TRBV21-1 is a listed pseudogene. The CDR3 loop spans 22 amino acids. CDR3 bases: TGTGCCAGCAGCGGAATTAGCCCAGGACAGGGGACTTTTTTTGGAACCAAAAACATTCAGTACTTC. Translating it yields CASSGISPGQGTFFGTKNIQYF.

The CDR3 reads CASSIDYLGARGAGANVLTF. In DNA form, the CDR3 reads TGTGCCAGTAGTATAGATTACCTTGGAGCCAGGGGGGCTGGGGCCAACGTCCTGACTTTC. This sequence joins TRBV19 and TRBJ2-6; D might be TRBD1 (7 bases). The length of the CDR3 is 20 residues. V lost 0 bases, J lost 2 bases, and 20 bases lay in between. Per germline, CDR1 LNHDA and CDR2 SQIVND (reference sequence).

The chain links TRBV18 to TRBJ2-1; TRBD1 agrees at 11 bases. The CDR3 spans 15 residues. Trimming took 6 bases from V and 4 from J; bases not matched to a gene: 5. Germline CDR1 reads KGHSH; CDR2 reads LQKENI. CDR3 in DNA: TGTGCCAGCTCCAGGGGGACAGGGGGATACAATGAGCAGTTCTTC. It encodes CASSRGTGGYNEQFF.

The chain carries TRBV19 and TRBJ1-2, with a possible D match to TRBD1 (6 bases). This CDR3 has 13 residues. The germline V gene has CDR1 LNHDA and CDR2 SQIVND (reference sequence). V shed 1 base and J shed 6 bases, with 9 bases lying between them. CDR3 residues: CASSIGTGHGYTF. The CDR3 DNA follows: TGTGCCAGTAGTATAGGAACAGGGCATGGCTACACCTTC.

Here the CDR3 reads CASSLMGGEQETQYF. In DNA form, the CDR3 reads TGTGCCAGCAGCTTAATGGGCGGGGAGCAAGAGACCCAGTACTTC. The chain uses TRBV7-2 and TRBJ2-5; maybe TRBD2 (6 bases). The germline V gene has CDR1 SGHTA and CDR2 FQGNSA. V shed 2 bases and J shed 2 bases, with 12 bases lying between them. The CDR3 length is 15 residues.

V usage is TRBV7-9 and J usage is TRBJ1-2; D may be TRBD1 (5 bases). Trimming removed 5 bases at V and 0 bases at J, with 19 bases between. Germline V gene lookup returns CDR1 SEHNR and CDR2 FQNEAQ (reference sequence). This CDR3 is built from 17 residues. The CDR3 sequence is CASSQLESGAANYGYTF. DNA for the CDR3: TGTGCCAGCAGCCAACTGGAGAGCGGGGCCGCTAACTATGGCTACACCTTC.

The J gene is TRBJ2-7, the V gene TRBV4-3; TRBD1 agrees at 7 bases. The CDR3 is 16 residues long. With V trimmed by 1 base and J by 3 bases, 9 bases remained unmatched. CDR1 LGHNA and CDR2 YSLEER come from the germline V gene. The chain's CDR3 is CASSQARATGSYEQYF. CDR3 sequence (DNA): TGCGCCAGCAGCCAAGCCCGAGCGACAGGGAGCTACGAGCAGTACTTC.

This clone was recorded a few times. This rearrangement joins TRBV7-8 to TRBJ1-2; D is possibly TRBD1 (5 bases). Trimming pared 2 bases from V and 1 base from J, leaving 8 bases between. This CDR3 region has 14 residues. Germline-derived CDR1 and CDR2 are SGHVS and FQNEAQ. CDR3 sequence (DNA): TGTGCCAGCAGCTTAAGGGGCGTTAACTATGGCTACACCTTC. This sequence encodes CASSLRGVNYGYTF. Together with reference TRBV7-8 and TRBJ1-2, the CDR3 gives the full variable domain: GAGVSQSPRYKVAKRGQDVALRCDPISGHVSLFWYQQALGQGPEFLTYFQNEAQLDKSGLPSDRFFAERPEGSVSTLKIQRTQQEDSAVYLCASSLRGVNYGYTFGSGTRLTVV.

This clone is a singleton in its sample. The chain combines TRBV4-2 with TRBJ2-2; TRBD1 agrees at 7 bases. The J segment lost 8 bases and the V segment lost 1 base, leaving 10 bases of the junction unmatched. Germline lookup yields CDR1 LGHNA and CDR2 YNFKEQ. The CDR3 has 16 residues. In DNA form, the CDR3 reads TGTGCCAGCAGCCAAGGGTTCGACAGGGTAGAAGGGGAGCTGTTTTTT. Its protein is CASSQGFDRVEGELFF.

This chain joins TRBV7-9 and TRBJ2-3; 9 bases line up with TRBD2. The CDR3 totals 18 residues. V was pared by 3 bases and J by 4 bases, with 14 bases of the junction left unmatched. The germline V gene has CDR1 SEHNR and CDR2 FQNEAQ (reference sequence). CDR3 bases: TGTGCCAGCAGCTTTAACCTTATTTCTAGCGGGATTTCAGATACGCAGTATTTT. Its protein is CASSFNLISSGISDTQYF.

This chain connects TRBV11-2 to TRBJ1-2; unclear D gene. Germline V lookup: CDR1 SGHAT, CDR2 FQNNGV. The CDR3 is 15 amino acids. The V gene lost 4 bases and the J gene lost 2 bases, with 14 bases spanning the gap. The CDR3 sequence is CASSSRSRLNYGYTF. CDR3 nucleotides: TGTGCCAGCAGCTCCCGTTCGAGGTTGAACTATGGCTACACCTTC.

This chain joins TRBV7-9 and TRBJ2-1; 12 nucleotides match TRBD2. This CDR3 comprises 16 residues. CDR1 SEHNR and CDR2 FQNEAQ come from the germline V gene (reference sequence). V lost 4 bases, J lost 3 bases, and 4 bases stayed unmatched. CDR3 protein: CASSSSGRAIYNEQFF. The CDR3 nucleotides read TGTGCCAGCAGCTCTAGCGGGAGGGCGATCTACAATGAGCAGTTCTTC.

This clone was counted once. J is TRBJ1-6 and V is TRBV7-2; D gene unclear. The ends were cut back, 1 base at V and 4 bases at J, with 11 bases in the middle. The CDR3 loop spans 16 amino acids. Germline values: CDR1 SGHTA, CDR2 FQGNSA. The CDR3 sequence is CASSLDGFLYNSPLHF. DNA of the CDR3: TGTGCCAGCAGCTTAGACGGTTTCTTGTATAATTCACCCCTCCACTTT.

The chain recombines TRBV6-1 with TRBJ1-1; D is ambiguous. Trimming stripped 2 bases from V and 2 bases from J, with 18 bases between. Looked up from germline, CDR1 is MNHNS and CDR2 is SASEGT. The CDR3 spans 17 residues. CDR3 nucleotides: TGTGCCAGCAGTGAACCCACCCTGCGGTGGCTAAACACTGAAGCTTTCTTT. It specifies CASSEPTLRWLNTEAFF.

The V and J genes are TRBV24-1 and TRBJ1-5; a possible D gene is TRBD1 (5 bases). This CDR3 has 14 residues. Germline V lookup: CDR1 KGHDR, CDR2 SFDVKD. The V end was cut by 10 bases, the J end by 5 bases, with 17 bases between. CDR3 DNA: TGTGCCACTACGTTCGCCCAGGGTTATCAGCCCCAGCATTTT. Its translation is CATTFAQGYQPQHF.

This chain uses TRBV29-1 with TRBJ2-7, with TRBD1 identical over 9 bases. The CDR3 has 11 amino acids. In germline, CDR1 is SQVTM, CDR2 ANQGSEA. V lost 7 bases, J lost 3 bases, and 1 base stayed unmatched. The CDR3 nucleotides are TGCAGCGCGGACAGGGGCTACGAGCAGTACTTC. Amino acid sequence: CSADRGYEQYF.

A few counts support this clone. V gene TRBV7-9 combines with J gene TRBJ2-7; 13 positions agree with TRBD2. The CDR3 length is 15 residues. CDR1 is SEHNR, CDR2 FQNEAQ, per germline (reference sequence). Trimming removed 5 bases from V and 6 bases from J; junction bases left unmatched: 7. The CDR3 bases are TGTGCCAGCAGCCGATTCGGGACTAGCGGGGTCGAGCAGTACTTC. Encoded protein: CASSRFGTSGVEQYF.

V usage is TRBV10-3 and J usage is TRBJ2-2, with D possibly being TRBD1 (7 bases). The length of the CDR3 is 17 residues. Germline V gene sequence: CDR1 ENHRY, CDR2 SYGVKD. V dropped 2 bases and J dropped 2 bases, with 15 bases sitting between them. The CDR3 sequence is CAISEQGGQLNTGELFF. Here the CDR3 DNA reads TGTGCCATCAGTGAGCAGGGGGGACAGCTTAACACCGGGGAGCTGTTTTTT.

V gene TRBV6-6 combines with J gene TRBJ2-7; 11 bases agree with TRBD1. Trimming took 2 bases from V and 12 from J; bases not matched to a gene: 9. The CDR3 is made up of 14 amino acids. CDR1 MNHNY and CDR2 SVGAGI come from the germline V gene (reference sequence). CDR3 protein: CASSYGTGGSDWYF. The CDR3 region has the DNA TGTGCCAGCAGTTACGGGACAGGGGGGTCTGACTGGTACTTC.

The rearrangement links TRBV7-3 to TRBJ2-2, with D tentatively TRBD1 (6 bases). In germline, CDR1 is SGHTA, CDR2 FQGTGA. This CDR3 has 16 amino acids. V lost 2 bases to trimming and J lost 0 bases, with 10 bases between them. The CDR3 nucleotides are TGTGCCAGCAGCTTAGAAGGGGGATCGAACACCGGGGAGCTGTTTTTT. This translates into CASSLEGGSNTGELFF. Supplemented by reference TRBV7-3 and TRBJ2-2, the full variable domain reads GAGVSQTPSNKVTEKGKYVELRCDPISGHTALYWYRQSLGQGPEFLIYFQGTGAADDSGLPNDRFFAVRPEGSVSTLKIQRTERGDSAVYLCASSLEGGSNTGELFFGEGSRLTVL.

This clone was counted a single time. V and J are TRBV19 and TRBJ1-4, with a tentative D call TRBD1 (6 bases). Germline V gene sequence: CDR1 LNHDA, CDR2 SQIVND (reference sequence). This CDR3 comprises 12 residues. V was trimmed by 5 bases and J by 8 bases, leaving 9 bases between them. CDR3 in amino acids: CASSQQGEKLFF. The CDR3, as DNA: TGTGCCAGTAGTCAACAGGGCGAAAAACTGTTTTTT.

V gene TRBV7-2 combines with J gene TRBJ1-6; D remains unclear. The V end lost 0 bases, the J end lost 0 bases, and 9 bases lay between the germline ends. The CDR3 covers 17 residues. Germline V gives CDR1 SGHTA, CDR2 FQGNSA. For the CDR3, the DNA is TGTGCCAGCAGCTTAGCGCCCCTCAGCTCCTATAATTCACCCCTCCACTTT. Amino acid sequence: CASSLAPLSSYNSPLHF.

The genes are TRBV19 and TRBJ2-6; possible D gene TRBD2, 6 bases. The germline CDR1 and CDR2 sequences are LNHDA and SQIVND (reference sequence). V lost 7 bases, J lost 15 bases, and 19 bases lay in between. The CDR3 covers 13 residues. CDR3 residues: CASTLGGLRGLTF. The CDR3 DNA reads TGTGCCAGTACCCTGGGGGGTCTGCGGGGCCTGACTTTC. The entire variable domain, with the rest obtained from reference TRBV19 and TRBJ2-6, is as follows: DGGITQSPKYLFRKEGQNVTLSCEQNLNHDAMYWYRQDPGQGLRLIYYSQIVNDFQKGDIAEGYSVSREKKESFPLTVTSAQKNPTAFYLCASTLGGLRGLTFGAGSRLTVL.

The rearrangement links TRBV5-6 to TRBJ2-1; 13 bases are a match to TRBD2. V was clipped by 4 bases and J by 7 bases; unmatched bases: 8. Germline CDR1 SGHDT, CDR2 YYEEEE. The CDR3 is 16 amino acids. The CDR3 here is CASSTTRGLAGNEQFF. The CDR3 bases are TGTGCCAGCAGCACAACGAGGGGACTAGCGGGGAATGAGCAGTTCTTC.

V usage is TRBV3-1 (or the pseudogene TRBV3-2) and J usage is TRBJ2-2, with a tentative D call TRBD1 (6 bases). Trimming stripped 1 base from V and 0 bases from J, with 9 bases between. The CDR3 is 16 amino acids. Germline loops: CDR1 LGHDT, CDR2 YNNKEL (reference sequence). This CDR3 reads CASSQVRGSNTGELFF. CDR3 coding DNA: TGTGCCAGCAGCCAAGTGAGGGGGTCGAACACCGGGGAGCTGTTTTTT.

V is TRBV19 and J is TRBJ2-5; perhaps TRBD2 as D (6 bases). This CDR3 is 13 amino acids long. The V and J ends lost 6 bases and 2 bases respectively, with 10 bases between them. Germline V gene data show CDR1 as LNHDA and CDR2 as SQIVND (reference sequence). The CDR3 nucleotides are TGTGCCAGTAGGAAGGAGGGACAAGAGACCCAGTACTTC. Amino acids: CASRKEGQETQYF. Variable domain in full (rest from reference TRBV19 and TRBJ2-5): DGGITQSPKYLFRKEGQNVTLSCEQNLNHDAMYWYRQDPGQGLRLIYYSQIVNDFQKGDIAEGYSVSREKKESFPLTVTSAQKNPTAFYLCASRKEGQETQYFGPGTRLLVL.

J is TRBJ1-3 and V is TRBV30; 7 bases match TRBD1. In germline, CDR1 is GTSNPN, CDR2 SVGIG (reference sequence). The V segment lost 7 bases and the J segment 1 base; nucleotides outside the gene matches: 4. The CDR3 loop spans 13 amino acids. CDR3 nucleotide sequence: TGTGCCTCCACGACAGGGTCTGGAAACACCATATATTTT. Its protein is CASTTGSGNTIYF.

This sequence joins TRBV7-9 and TRBJ1-1; no reliable D call. The CDR3 length is 16 residues. V lost 7 bases and J 5 bases, leaving 23 bases between the germline ends. CDR1 and CDR2 (germline): SEHNR, FQNEAQ (reference sequence). The CDR3 loop reads CASTGWVERTRTEAFF. As DNA, the CDR3 is TGTGCCAGCACGGGGTGGGTGGAACGAACGAGGACTGAAGCTTTCTTT.

The J gene is TRBJ2-1, the V gene TRBV7-6; 12 bases agree with TRBD2. The CDR3 has 15 amino acids. Germline CDR1 SGHVS, CDR2 FNYEAQ. The V segment lost 4 bases and the J segment 9 bases; nucleotides outside the gene matches: 7. The CDR3 DNA reads TGTGCCAGCAGCTCTAGCGGGGGGGTCTTGGGTGAGCAGTTCTTC. This encodes CASSSSGGVLGEQFF.

The gene calls are TRBV19 and TRBJ2-6, with D unclear. The CDR3 length is 14 residues. The germline gives CDR1 LNHDA, CDR2 SQIVND (reference sequence). The V gene lost 5 bases and the J gene lost 0 bases, with 5 bases spanning the gap. CDR3 DNA: TGTGCCAGTAGTGCTAGCTCTGGGGCCAACGTCCTGACTTTC. Amino acid sequence: CASSASSGANVLTF.